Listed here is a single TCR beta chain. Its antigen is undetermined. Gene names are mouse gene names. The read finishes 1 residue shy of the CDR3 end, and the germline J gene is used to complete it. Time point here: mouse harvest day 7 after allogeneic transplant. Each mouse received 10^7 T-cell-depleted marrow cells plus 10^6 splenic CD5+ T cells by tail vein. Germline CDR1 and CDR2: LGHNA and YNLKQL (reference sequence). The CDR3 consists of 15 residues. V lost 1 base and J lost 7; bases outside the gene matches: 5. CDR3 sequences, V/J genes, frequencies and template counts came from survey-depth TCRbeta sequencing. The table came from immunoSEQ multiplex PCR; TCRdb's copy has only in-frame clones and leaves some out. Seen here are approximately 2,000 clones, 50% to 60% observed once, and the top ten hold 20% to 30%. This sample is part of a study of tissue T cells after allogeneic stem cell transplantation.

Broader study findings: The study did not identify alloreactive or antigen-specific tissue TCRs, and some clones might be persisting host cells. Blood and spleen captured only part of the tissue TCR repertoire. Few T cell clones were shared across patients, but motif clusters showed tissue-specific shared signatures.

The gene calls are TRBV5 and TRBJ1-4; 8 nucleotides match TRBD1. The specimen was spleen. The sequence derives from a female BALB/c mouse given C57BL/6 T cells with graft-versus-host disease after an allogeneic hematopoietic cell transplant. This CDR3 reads CASSQGQGIRERLFF. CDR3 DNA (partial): TGTGCCAGCAGCCAAGGACAGGGGATCCGCGAAAGATTATTT.